This TCR beta chain was identified during a study of Ad26.COV2.S vaccination and SARS-CoV-2 variants. V was cut by 0 bases and J by 5 bases, with 17 bases left in between. This CDR3 is built from 16 residues. Germline lookup yields CDR1 SGDLS and CDR2 YYNGEE. The treatment: roughly 18 received Ad26.COV2.S at low or high dose, single or two shots; about 5 received placebo; per-sample allocation not given. Material that was analyzed had been drawn on day 63 after the first vaccine or placebo injection. This table comes from immunoSEQ multiplex PCR, and its TCRdb copy is limited to in-frame clones, with some not included. This sample has about 350,000 clones, with about 85% found just once.

The rearrangement uses TRBV9 and TRBJ2-5; possible D gene TRBD1, 5 bases. The sequenced sample was peripheral blood, obtained in a trial of Ad26.COV2.S vaccine versus placebo. The sequence was collected from a person between 18 and 60 years old who received the Ad26.COV2.S COVID-19 vaccine or a placebo. CDR3 coding DNA: TGTGCCAGCAGCGTAGGGGCTCCCCAGGGTGGGGAGACCCAGTACTTC. Protein sequence: CASSVGAPQGGETQYF. Variable domain in full (rest from reference TRBV9 and TRBJ2-5): DSGVTQTPKHLITATGQRVTLRCSPRSGDLSVYWYQQSLDQGLQFLIQYYNGEERAKGNILERFSAQQFPDLHSELNLSSLELGDSALYFCASSVGAPQGGETQYFGPGTRLLVL.